The 15 T cell receptor beta chains below were found in one sample sequenced in a study of identical twins. TCRdb re-analysed the 5' RACE reads in MiXCR, keeping a single row per CDR3 protein. Of 200,000 to 250,000 distinct CDR3 sequences listed, around 8% are singletons. The sample also formed part of further work on yellow fever vaccine responses in identical twins.

Sequenced material: memory (CD45RO+) T cells sorted from blood. The source is a woman between 18 and 30 years old in good health.

Ten or more counts support this clonotype. The chain recombines TRBV9 with TRBJ2-3; 9 bases line up with TRBD2. The junction had 6 bases not matched to a gene; V was cut back by 0 bases and J by 4 bases. Germline CDR1 SGDLS, CDR2 YYNGEE. CDR3 length equals 16 residues. The CDR3 DNA reads as TGTGCCAGCAGCGTAGTAAGCGGGGGGAGATCAGATACGCAGTATTTT. It codes for CASSVVSGGRSDTQYF.

The chain joins TRBV28 to TRBJ1-4; D is uncertain. Per germline, CDR1 MDHEN and CDR2 SYDVKM. The CDR3 loop spans 11 amino acids. V shed 5 bases and J shed 6 bases, with 4 bases lying between them. CDR3 DNA: TGTGCCAGCAGTCTCCATGAAAAACTGTTTTTT. It codes for CASSLHEKLFF.

This chain joins TRBV6-1 and TRBJ2-3; D may be TRBD2 (6 bases). The CDR3 covers 14 residues. The germline gives CDR1 MNHNS, CDR2 SASEGT. V was shortened by 6 bases and J by 1 base, with 11 bases between the two germline ends. Here the CDR3 reads CASRSGEGTDTQYF. The CDR3 DNA follows: TGTGCCAGCAGGTCGGGGGAGGGCACAGATACGCAGTATTTT.

This clonotype has only a few counts. This chain connects TRBV10-3 to TRBJ2-5; 10 bases line up with TRBD1. The V segment lost 7 bases and the J segment 4 bases; nucleotides outside the gene matches: 6. This CDR3 contains 14 residues. Germline CDR1 ENHRY, CDR2 SYGVKD. The CDR3 loop reads CAIKMGQGLETQYF. The CDR3 DNA is TGTGCCATCAAGATGGGACAGGGGTTAGAGACCCAGTACTTC.

The chain employs TRBV7-2 and TRBJ2-3, with a weak D call TRBD2 (5 bases). Trimming took 3 bases from V and 11 from J, leaving 9 bases between them. The CDR3 runs 11 residues. The germline CDR1 and CDR2 sequences are SGHTA and FQGNSA. The CDR3 is CASSLKEEQYF. CDR3 DNA: TGTGCCAGCAGCTTGAAGGAGGAGCAGTATTTT. The whole variable domain, filled in from reference TRBV7-2 and TRBJ2-3, reads GAGVSQSPSNKVTEKGKDVELRCDPISGHTALYWYRQSLGQGLEFLIYFQGNSAPDKSGLPSDRFSAERTGGSVSTLTIQRTQQEDSAVYLCASSLKEEQYFGPGTRLTVL.

The chain recombines TRBV18 with TRBJ2-7; D ambiguous. The CDR3 is made up of 12 amino acids. V lost 3 bases to trimming and J lost 1 base, with 4 bases between them. Germline assignment: CDR1 KGHSH and CDR2 LQKENI. For the CDR3, the DNA is TGTGCCAGCTCACCCGAGTCCTACGAGCAGTACTTC. It translates to CASSPESYEQYF.

This clonotype was counted at least ten times. This chain joins TRBV12-3 or TRBV12-4 and TRBJ1-5, with D perhaps matching TRBD1 (5 bases). V gave up 7 bases and J gave up 1 base, with 20 bases separating them. This CDR3 spans 17 amino acids. For the CDR3, the DNA is TGTGCCAGCACAGATGGATACGGGGGAGGAAGCAATCAGCCCCAGCATTTT. As protein: CASTDGYGGGSNQPQHF.

In its sample, this clonotype was seen many times. The rearrangement links TRBV14 to TRBJ2-1; TRBD2 aligns across 13 bases. Germline CDR1 reads SGHDN; CDR2 reads FVKESK. Trimming removed 1 base from V and 9 bases from J; junction bases left unmatched: 3. This CDR3 is built from 15 residues. CDR3 DNA: TGTGCCAGCAGCCAAGGGACTAGCGGGAGATCTGAGCAGTTCTTC. Its protein product is CASSQGTSGRSEQFF. Together with reference TRBV14 and TRBJ2-1, the CDR3 gives the full variable domain: EAGVTQFPSHSVIEKGQTVTLRCDPISGHDNLYWYRRVMGKEIKFLLHFVKESKQDESGMPNNRFLAERTGGTYSTLKVQPAELEDSGVYFCASSQGTSGRSEQFFGPGTRLTVL.

The sample holds many counts of this clonotype. The chain combines TRBV7-9 with TRBJ2-7; D ambiguous. With 2 bases removed from V and 2 bases from J, the gap between germline ends came to 10 bases. Germline V lookup: CDR1 SEHNR, CDR2 FQNEAQ (reference sequence). The CDR3 is 14 residues long. CDR3 loop: CASSLYVPPYEQYF. The CDR3 DNA reads TGTGCCAGCAGCTTATATGTTCCCCCCTACGAGCAGTACTTC. The variable domain in full, completed from reference TRBV7-9 and TRBJ2-7, reads DTGVSQNPRHKITKRGQNVTFRCDPISEHNRLYWYRQTLGQGPEFLTYFQNEAQLEKSRLLSDRFSAERPKGSFSTLEIQRTEQGDSAMYLCASSLYVPPYEQYFGPGTRLTVT.

This chain links TRBV6-1 with TRBJ1-3; possibly TRBD1 for D (5 bases). This CDR3 is 14 amino acids long. CDR1 is MNHNS and CDR2 is SASEGT in the germline V gene. V was shortened by 4 bases and J by 4 bases, with 11 bases between the two germline ends. DNA for the CDR3: TGTGCCAGCAGTGTGGACATACTCGGAAACACCATATATTTT. Translating gives CASSVDILGNTIYF.

This clonotype was recorded a few times. The chain employs TRBV4-3 and TRBJ2-3; 11 bases match TRBD2. Germline V gives CDR1 LGHNA, CDR2 YSLEER. Losses at the gene ends were 4 bases for V and 7 bases for J; bases not matched to a gene: 4. The CDR3 runs to 14 residues. This CDR3 is CASSPRLAGYTQYF. The CDR3 nucleotides read TGCGCCAGCAGCCCGCGACTAGCGGGATATACGCAGTATTTT.

The chain couples TRBV5-1 to TRBJ2-3; 7 bases line up with TRBD2. J lost 2 bases, V lost 2 bases, and 14 bases had no gene match. The CDR3 is 18 amino acids. CDR1 is SGHRS, CDR2 YFSETQ, per germline. The CDR3 reads CASSFPSTSSGLTDTQYF. DNA for the CDR3: TGCGCCAGCAGCTTCCCCTCAACCTCTAGCGGACTCACAGATACGCAGTATTTT.

This clonotype has ten or more counts. CDR3 in amino acids: CSPSREISGEQFF. CDR3 coding DNA: TGCAGTCCCTCCAGGGAAATTTCAGGCGAGCAGTTCTTC. The gene calls are TRBV29-1 and TRBJ2-1, with a possible D match to TRBD1 (5 bases). Germline V CDR1 and CDR2: SQVTM, ANQGSEA. The CDR3 sequence is 13 residues long.

This clonotype has ten or more counts. The CDR3 DNA reads as TGTGCCAGCAGTCAACAGGGGGCAAGCAATCAGCCCCAGCATTTT. This codes for CASSQQGASNQPQHF. The chain joins TRBV12-3 or TRBV12-4 to TRBJ1-5, with 9 bases aligning to TRBD1. The CDR3 covers 15 residues. V was pared by 5 bases and J by 1 base, with 3 bases of the junction left unmatched.

The table lists this clonotype with many counts. DNA for the CDR3: TGTGCCAGCAAGGCCTCTTGGACCTACGAGCAGTACTTC. Residues: CASKASWTYEQYF. V usage is TRBV7-9 and J usage is TRBJ2-7; no reliable D call. CDR1 and CDR2 from the germline V gene are SEHNR and FQNEAQ (reference sequence). This CDR3 contains 13 residues. Trimming shortened V by 7 bases and J by 2 bases, and 12 bases separated the two germline ends.